The entry below describes one T cell receptor (beta chain). Generated by immunoSEQ multiplex PCR, the TCRdb table keeps only in-frame clones and is missing some. The sample has more than 95,000 clones; around 87% are singletons. Trimming stripped 7 bases from V and 1 base from J, with 13 bases between. Per the germline V gene, CDR1 is LNHDA and CDR2 is SQIVND (reference sequence). The CDR3 consists of 14 residues. This sample was taken from a study of blood T cell repertoires in COVID-19. What was sequenced was peripheral blood. The sequence was collected from a human donor in a cohort sampled during active COVID-19. The chain joins TRBV19 to TRBJ1-1; D remains unclear. CDR3 DNA sequence: TGTGCCAGTAAGGGAGTTGAAGGGAACACTGAAGCTTTCTTT. Translated, it gives CASKGVEGNTEAFF.